Below are 14 T cell receptor beta chains sequenced from a single sample in a study of cytomegalovirus exposure and HLA in healthy donors. Primers included in the PCR were 60 Vbeta and 13 Jbeta primers. The data were produced by immunoSEQ multiplex PCR, yet TCRdb's version contains in-frame clones alone and is incomplete. Among roughly 110,000 clones, 81% were seen once, and the ten largest hold around 2.4%. The source material was PBMCs. The source is a man aged 25-45 years in good health and CMV-seronegative.

As to this clone: The DNA is left out, because the CDR3 cannot be placed on it with certainty; the CDR3 is given as TCRdb lists it. This chain links TRBV28 with TRBJ1-2. CDR1 is MDHEN and CDR2 is SYDVKM in the germline V gene. The CDR3 numbers 15 amino acids, ends counted. The CDR3 reads CASSTSGNTNYGYTF.

V gene TRBV28 combines with J gene TRBJ2-7, with 11 nucleotides matching TRBD2. Germline values: CDR1 MDHEN, CDR2 SYDVKM. V was pared by 5 bases and J by 3 bases, with 6 bases of the junction left unmatched. This CDR3 contains 15 residues. The CDR3 loop reads CASSPQLAGVYEQYF. The CDR3, as DNA: TGTGCCAGCAGTCCACAACTAGCGGGAGTCTACGAGCAGTACTTC.

The chain couples TRBV5-4 to TRBJ1-1, with 8 bases fitting TRBD1. The germline CDR1 and CDR2 sequences are SGHNT and YYREEE (reference sequence). The V segment lost 3 bases and the J segment 6 bases; nucleotides outside the gene matches: 4. This CDR3 comprises 13 residues. The CDR3 loop reads CASSSRGPPEAFF. DNA of the CDR3: TGTGCCAGCAGCTCCAGGGGGCCACCTGAAGCTTTCTTT.

The J gene is TRBJ2-5, the V gene TRBV5-1; 14 positions match TRBD2. The CDR3 is 17 amino acids. J gave up 6 bases and V 2 bases, and 9 bases lay outside the gene matches. Germline loops: CDR1 SGHRS, CDR2 YFSETQ. The CDR3 protein is CASSFGLAGGERQTQYF. The CDR3 nucleotides are TGCGCCAGCAGCTTTGGACTAGCGGGGGGAGAAAGGCAGACCCAGTACTTC.

The rearrangement joins TRBV9 to TRBJ2-7, with D perhaps matching TRBD1 (6 bases). The CDR3 runs 15 residues. The germline V gene encodes CDR1 SGDLS and CDR2 YYNGEE. Trimming left V 4 bases short and J 4 bases short, with 18 bases between. CDR3 nucleotide sequence: TGTGCCAGCAGCTTAAACTCCGGGACACCTTACGAGCAGTACTTC. Its translation is CASSLNSGTPYEQYF.

The chain employs TRBV19 and TRBJ1-2, with 8 bases fitting TRBD1. V shed 5 bases, J shed 8 bases, and the junction held 7 bases outside the gene matches. Germline CDR1 reads LNHDA; CDR2 reads SQIVND (reference sequence). The CDR3 is 13 amino acids. DNA of the CDR3: TGTGCCAGTAGTTCAGGGGGCGCAGAGGGCTACACCTTC. It yields the protein CASSSGGAEGYTF.

This chain uses TRBV19 with TRBJ1-6; D is possibly TRBD1 (5 bases). V was clipped by 4 bases and J by 7 bases, with 8 bases between them. This CDR3 contains 13 residues. Germline V gives CDR1 LNHDA, CDR2 SQIVND (reference sequence). CDR3 in amino acids: CASSTSGNSPLHF. The CDR3 region has the DNA TGTGCCAGTAGTACATCAGGGAATTCACCCCTCCACTTT.

A single count supports this clone. V gene TRBV11-1 combines with J gene TRBJ1-6, with D tentatively TRBD1 (6 bases). V was clipped by 5 bases and J by 9 bases, with 17 bases between them. Germline values: CDR1 SGHAT, CDR2 FQDESV (reference sequence). This CDR3 region has 15 residues. CDR3 nucleotide sequence: TGTGCCAGCAGCGGAAACAGGGTGGATGGTTCACCCCTCCACTTT. It yields the protein CASSGNRVDGSPLHF.

V is TRBV12-1 and J is TRBJ2-5; TRBD2 is the table's D call, not checked against the DNA. TRBV12-1 is a pseudogene segment. The CDR3 has 12 amino acids. The CDR3 DNA is TGTGCCAGCAGCTTTGGGGAGGAGACCCAGTACTTC. This sequence encodes CASSFGEETQYF.

The chain couples TRBV6-1 to TRBJ2-6; TRBD1 agrees at 11 bases. With V trimmed by 5 bases and J by 7 bases, 4 bases remained unmatched. The CDR3 contains 15 residues. Germline-derived CDR1 and CDR2 are MNHNS and SASEGT. The CDR3 protein is CASSRGQGEANVLTF. In DNA, the CDR3 is TGTGCCAGCAGTAGGGGACAGGGGGAAGCCAACGTCCTGACTTTC.

The V and J genes are TRBV19 and TRBJ2-3; D is unresolved. Between the trimmed V and J ends, which lost 6 bases and 5 bases, there was a span of 15 bases. Germline assignment: CDR1 LNHDA and CDR2 SQIVND (reference sequence). The CDR3 is 14 amino acids. The CDR3 nucleotides are TGTGCCAGTAGCACCATCCATTACGGAGATACGCAGTATTTT. Translating it yields CASSTIHYGDTQYF.

The chain is built from TRBV6-4 and TRBJ2-3, with TRBD2 as a possible D gene (6 bases). V gave up 3 bases and J gave up 4 bases, with 11 bases separating them. CDR3 length equals 14 residues. Germline V gene lookup returns CDR1 MRHNA and CDR2 SNTAGT. CDR3 region: CASSEGGAADTQYF. In nucleotides, the CDR3 is TGTGCCAGCAGTGAGGGCGGGGCGGCAGATACGCAGTATTTT.

This rearrangement joins TRBV29-1 to TRBJ2-3, with D perhaps matching TRBD2 (6 bases). The germline V gene encodes CDR1 SQVTM and CDR2 ANQGSEA. The V and J ends lost 4 bases and 1 base respectively, with 9 bases between them. The CDR3 consists of 13 residues. The CDR3 sequence: CSVVSGGTDTQYF. The CDR3 nucleotides are TGCAGCGTTGTTAGCGGCGGCACAGATACGCAGTATTTT.

The CDR3: CASSEVGTRTEAFF. CDR3 sequence (DNA): TGTGCCAGCAGTGAAGTAGGCACCAGGACTGAAGCTTTCTTT. J is TRBJ1-1 and V is TRBV25-1, with unresolved D. Germline values: CDR1 MGHDK, CDR2 SYGVNS. This CDR3 contains 14 residues. The germline V and J ends were trimmed by 2 bases and 5 bases, with 12 bases remaining between them.